A single TCR beta chain is shown here with its context. Method: immunoSEQ multiplex PCR; TCRdb's copy keeps in-frame clones and lacks some. The repertoire holds roughly 240,000 clones, approximately 89% seen once, with around 2.5% in the top ten. The data derive from a study of blood T cell repertoires in COVID-19. The CDR3 runs 14 residues. Germline lookup yields CDR1 GTSNPN and CDR2 SVGIG (reference sequence). J lost 5 bases, V lost 5 bases, and 8 bases had no gene match. The sample was PBMCs or T cells enriched from blood (not recorded which). The source is a woman aged 40 to 49 with acute COVID-19. The rearrangement joins TRBV30 to TRBJ1-5; TRBD1 aligns across 8 bases. DNA of the CDR3: TGTGCCTGGGGTACCGGACAGGGTGATCAGCCCCAGCATTTT. The encoded protein is CAWGTGQGDQPQHF.